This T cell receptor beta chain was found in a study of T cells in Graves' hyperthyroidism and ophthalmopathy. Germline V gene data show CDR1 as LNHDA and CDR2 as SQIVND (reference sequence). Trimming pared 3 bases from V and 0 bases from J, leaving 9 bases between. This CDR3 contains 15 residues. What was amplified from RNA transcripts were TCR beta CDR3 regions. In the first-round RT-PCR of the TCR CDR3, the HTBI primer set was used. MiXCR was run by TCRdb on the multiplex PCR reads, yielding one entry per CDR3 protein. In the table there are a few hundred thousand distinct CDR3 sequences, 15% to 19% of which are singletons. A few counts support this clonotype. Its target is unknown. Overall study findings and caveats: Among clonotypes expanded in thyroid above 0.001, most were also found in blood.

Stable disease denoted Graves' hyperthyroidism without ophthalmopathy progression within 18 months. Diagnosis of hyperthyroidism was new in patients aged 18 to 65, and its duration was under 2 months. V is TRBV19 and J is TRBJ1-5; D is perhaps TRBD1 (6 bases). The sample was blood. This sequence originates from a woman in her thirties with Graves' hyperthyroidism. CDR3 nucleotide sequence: TGTGCCAGTAGTATCGGGGGCCTTAGCAATCAGCCCCAGCATTTT. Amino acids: CASSIGGLSNQPQHF. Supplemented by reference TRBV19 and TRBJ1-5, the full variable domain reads DGGITQSPKYLFRKEGQNVTLSCEQNLNHDAMYWYRQDPGQGLRLIYYSQIVNDFQKGDIAEGYSVSREKKESFPLTVTSAQKNPTAFYLCASSIGGLSNQPQHFGDGTRLSIL.